This T cell receptor (beta chain) emerged from a study of technical replicates of blood from several donors. Deletions cut 4 bases from V and 3 bases from J, with 4 bases between. The CDR3 consists of 11 residues. Germline values: CDR1 MNHNY, CDR2 SVGAGI (reference sequence). Only in-frame clones appear in the TCRdb table, and some are missing; sequencing was by immunoSEQ multiplex PCR. This table holds roughly 80,000 clones, just over 90% found once. This receptor was identified in a human donor in good health. Sequencing used T cells isolated from PBMCs. The rearrangement links TRBV6-6 to TRBJ2-7; no definite D call. As DNA, the CDR3 is TGTGCCAGCAGTTCCAACTACGAGCAGTACTTC. Translating gives CASSSNYEQYF.